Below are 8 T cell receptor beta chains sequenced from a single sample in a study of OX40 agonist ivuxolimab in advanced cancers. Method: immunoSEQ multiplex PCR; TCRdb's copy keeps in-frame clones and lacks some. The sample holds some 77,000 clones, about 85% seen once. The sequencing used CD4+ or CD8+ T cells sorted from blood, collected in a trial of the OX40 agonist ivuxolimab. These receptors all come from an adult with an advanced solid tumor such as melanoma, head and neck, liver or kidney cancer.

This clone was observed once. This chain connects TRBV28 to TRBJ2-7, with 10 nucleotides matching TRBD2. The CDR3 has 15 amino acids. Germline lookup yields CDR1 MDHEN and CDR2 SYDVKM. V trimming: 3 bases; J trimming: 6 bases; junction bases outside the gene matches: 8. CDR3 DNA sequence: TGTGCCAGCAGTTTTGAGGTAGCGGGAGGTCGCGAGCAGTACTTC. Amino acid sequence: CASSFEVAGGREQYF. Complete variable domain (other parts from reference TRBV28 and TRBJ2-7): DVKVTQSSRYLVKRTGEKVFLECVQDMDHENMFWYRQDPGLGLRLIYFSYDVKMKEKGDIPEGYSVSREKKERFSLILESASTNQTSMYLCASSFEVAGGREQYFGPGTRLTVT.

CDR3 residues: CASGAGWETEAFF. CDR3 coding DNA: TGTGCTAGTGGTGCGGGTTGGGAAACTGAAGCTTTCTTT. The V call is TRBV12-5, the J call TRBJ1-1, with no clear D. There are 13 residues in the CDR3. Germline CDR1 is LGHNT and CDR2 is FRNRAP. The V end lost 5 bases, the J end lost 5 bases, and 12 bases lay between the germline ends.

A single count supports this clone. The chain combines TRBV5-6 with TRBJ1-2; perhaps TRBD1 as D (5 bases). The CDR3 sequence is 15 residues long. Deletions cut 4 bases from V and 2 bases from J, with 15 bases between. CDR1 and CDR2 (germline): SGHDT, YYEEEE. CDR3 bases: TGTGCCAGCAGCCGGGGGGAGTTGGCAAACTATGGCTACACCTTC. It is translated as CASSRGELANYGYTF.

This CDR3 reads CAWSGGGANTGELFF. In DNA form, the CDR3 reads TGTGCCTGGAGTGGAGGGGGGGCGAACACCGGGGAGCTGTTTTTT. The chain joins TRBV30 to TRBJ2-2; perhaps TRBD2 as D (7 bases). Trimming left V 1 base short and J 0 bases short, with 9 bases between. This CDR3 contains 15 residues. Germline V lookup: CDR1 GTSNPN, CDR2 SVGIG (reference sequence).

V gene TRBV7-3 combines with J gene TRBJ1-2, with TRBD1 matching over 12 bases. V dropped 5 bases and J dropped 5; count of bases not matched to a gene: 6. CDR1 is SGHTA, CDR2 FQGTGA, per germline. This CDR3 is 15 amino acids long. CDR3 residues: CASSASGQGAYGYTF. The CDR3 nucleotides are TGTGCCAGCAGCGCCTCGGGACAGGGGGCATATGGCTACACCTTC.

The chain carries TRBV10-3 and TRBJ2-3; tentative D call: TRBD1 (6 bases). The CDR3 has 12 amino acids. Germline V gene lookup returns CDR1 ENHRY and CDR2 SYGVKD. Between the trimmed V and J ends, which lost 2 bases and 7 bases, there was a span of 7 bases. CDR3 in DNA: TGTGCCATCAGTGAGGGACAGAATACGCAGTATTTT. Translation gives CAISEGQNTQYF.

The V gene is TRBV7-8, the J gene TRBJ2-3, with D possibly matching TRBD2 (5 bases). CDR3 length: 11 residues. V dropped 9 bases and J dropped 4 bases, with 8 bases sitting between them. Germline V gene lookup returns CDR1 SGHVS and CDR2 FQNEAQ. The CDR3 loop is CASGLADTQYF. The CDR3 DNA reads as TGTGCCAGTGGACTTGCAGATACGCAGTATTTT. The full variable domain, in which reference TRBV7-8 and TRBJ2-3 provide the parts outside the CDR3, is GAGVSQSPRYKVAKRGQDVALRCDPISGHVSLFWYQQALGQGPEFLTYFQNEAQLDKSGLPSDRFFAERPEGSVSTLKIQRTQQEDSAVYLCASGLADTQYFGPGTRLTVL.

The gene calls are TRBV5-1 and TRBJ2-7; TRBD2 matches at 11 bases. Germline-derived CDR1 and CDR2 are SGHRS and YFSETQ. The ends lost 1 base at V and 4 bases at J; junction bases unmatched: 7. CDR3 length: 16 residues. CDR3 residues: CASSLKTSGVHYEQYF. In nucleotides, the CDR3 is TGCGCCAGCAGCTTGAAGACTAGCGGGGTTCATTACGAGCAGTACTTC.